This T cell receptor (beta chain) was recorded in a study of Graves' ophthalmopathy and Graves' hyperthyroidism. TCR beta CDR3 regions were amplified from RNA transcripts. Following a first-round RT-PCR that used HTBI primers, a second-round multiplex PCR was carried out. TCRdb independently ran MiXCR on the multiplex PCR reads; one entry per CDR3 protein. The sample has fewer than 400,000 distinct CDR3 sequences, about 16% seen once. Per germline, CDR1 SGHTA and CDR2 FQGNSA. V was shortened by 1 base and J by 5 bases, with 8 bases between the two germline ends. This CDR3 region has 14 residues. This clonotype was picked up many times. Physicians reached a diagnosis by relying on clinical symptoms, serum thyroxine, TRAb, thyroid ultrasound and orbital computed tomography.

This clonotype originated in a woman under 30 with Graves' ophthalmopathy. The chain is built from TRBV7-2 and TRBJ2-2; unclear D gene. The material sequenced was peripheral blood. The CDR3 is CASSLDQLTGELFF. DNA for the CDR3: TGTGCCAGCAGCTTAGACCAGCTGACCGGGGAGCTGTTTTTT. Combining the CDR3 with reference TRBV7-2 and TRBJ2-2 gives the whole variable domain GAGVSQSPSNKVTEKGKDVELRCDPISGHTALYWYRQSLGQGLEFLIYFQGNSAPDKSGLPSDRFSAERTGGSVSTLTIQRTQQEDSAVYLCASSLDQLTGELFFGEGSRLTVL.